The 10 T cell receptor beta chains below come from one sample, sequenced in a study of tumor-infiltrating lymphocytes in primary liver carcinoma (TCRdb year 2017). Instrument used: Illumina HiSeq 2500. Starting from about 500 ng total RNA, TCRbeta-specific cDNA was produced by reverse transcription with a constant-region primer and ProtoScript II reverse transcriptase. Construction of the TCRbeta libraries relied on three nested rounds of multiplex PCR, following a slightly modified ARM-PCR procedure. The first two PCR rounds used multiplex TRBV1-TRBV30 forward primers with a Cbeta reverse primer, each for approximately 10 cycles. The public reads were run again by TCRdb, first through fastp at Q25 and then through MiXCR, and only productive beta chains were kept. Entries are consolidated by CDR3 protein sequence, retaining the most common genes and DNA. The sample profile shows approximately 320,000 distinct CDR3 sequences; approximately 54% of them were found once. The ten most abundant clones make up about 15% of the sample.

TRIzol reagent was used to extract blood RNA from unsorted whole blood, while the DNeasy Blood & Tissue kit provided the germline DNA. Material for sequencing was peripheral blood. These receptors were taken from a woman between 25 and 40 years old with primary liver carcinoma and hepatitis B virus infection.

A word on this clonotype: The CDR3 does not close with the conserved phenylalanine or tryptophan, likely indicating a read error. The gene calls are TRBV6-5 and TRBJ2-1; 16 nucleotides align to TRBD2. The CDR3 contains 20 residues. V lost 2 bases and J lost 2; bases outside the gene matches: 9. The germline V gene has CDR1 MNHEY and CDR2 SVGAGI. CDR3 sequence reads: CASSYQLGTSGRAAYNEQFL. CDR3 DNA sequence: TGTGCCAGCAGTTACCAGTTGGGGACTAGCGGGAGGGCTGCCTACAATGAGCAGTTCCTC.

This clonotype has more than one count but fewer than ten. CDR3 in amino acids: CASSLGNRGDEQFF. Written as DNA, the CDR3 is TGTGCCAGCAGCTTAGGCAACAGAGGGGATGAGCAGTTCTTC. This sequence joins TRBV7-8 and TRBJ2-1, with D perhaps matching TRBD1 or TRBD2 (5 bases each). The germline gives CDR1 SGHVS, CDR2 FQNEAQ. The CDR3 runs 14 residues. V was shortened by 1 base and J by 8 bases, with 12 bases between the two germline ends.

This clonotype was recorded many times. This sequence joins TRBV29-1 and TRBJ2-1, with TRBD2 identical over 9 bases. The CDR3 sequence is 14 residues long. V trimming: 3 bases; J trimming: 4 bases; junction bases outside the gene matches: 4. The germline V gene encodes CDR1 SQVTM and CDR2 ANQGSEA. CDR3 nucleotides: TGCAGCGTTGATGTAGCGGGAGCTTACAATGAGCAGTTCTTC. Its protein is CSVDVAGAYNEQFF.

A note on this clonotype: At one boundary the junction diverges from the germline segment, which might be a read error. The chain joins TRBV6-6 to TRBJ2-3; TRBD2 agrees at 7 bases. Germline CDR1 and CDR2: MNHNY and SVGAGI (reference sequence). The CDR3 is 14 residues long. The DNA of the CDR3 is TGTGCCAGCGGCCGTCCGGGGCGGGAGCCAACGCTGTATTTT. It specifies CASGRPGREPTLYF.

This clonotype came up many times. CDR3 in amino acids: CASRQDPNTEAFF. Here the CDR3 DNA reads TGTGCCAGCAGGCAGGATCCGAACACTGAAGCTTTCTTT. The chain has TRBV12-3 or TRBV12-4 and TRBJ1-1; D gene uncertain. The CDR3 extends over 13 amino acids. Trimming shortened V by 6 bases and J by 1 base, and 9 bases separated the two germline ends.

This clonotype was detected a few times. In DNA, the CDR3 is TGTGCCATCAGCCAGTCGGACAGGGGGAATCAGCCCCAGCATTTT. Its protein is CAISQSDRGNQPQHF. The rearrangement uses TRBV10-3 and TRBJ1-5; 10 nucleotides match TRBD1. The CDR3 has 15 residues. V dropped 6 bases and J dropped 4; count of bases not matched to a gene: 6. The V gene's germline CDR1 is ENHRY and CDR2 SYGVKD.

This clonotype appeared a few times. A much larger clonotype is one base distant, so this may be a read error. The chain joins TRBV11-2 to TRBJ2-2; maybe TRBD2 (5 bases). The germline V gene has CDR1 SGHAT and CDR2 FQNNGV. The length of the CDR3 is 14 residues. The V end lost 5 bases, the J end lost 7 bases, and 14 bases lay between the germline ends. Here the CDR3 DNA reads TGTGCCAGCAGCAAACTAGTTCGGATCGGGGAGCTGTTTTTT. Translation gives CASSKLVRIGELFF.

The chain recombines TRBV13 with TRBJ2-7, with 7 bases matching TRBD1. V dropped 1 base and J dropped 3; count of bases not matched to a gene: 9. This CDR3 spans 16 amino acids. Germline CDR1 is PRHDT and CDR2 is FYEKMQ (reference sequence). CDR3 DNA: TGTGCCAGCAGCTTAGTGGGGGACAGCTCCAACTACGAGCAGTACTTC. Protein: CASSLVGDSSNYEQYF.

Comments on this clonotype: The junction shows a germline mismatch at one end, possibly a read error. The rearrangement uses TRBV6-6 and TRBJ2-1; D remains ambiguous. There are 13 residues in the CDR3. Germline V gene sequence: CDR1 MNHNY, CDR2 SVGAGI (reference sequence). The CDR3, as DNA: TGTGTCAGCAGTTATGCCGTACTCAATGAGCAGTTCTTC. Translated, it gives CVSSYAVLNEQFF.

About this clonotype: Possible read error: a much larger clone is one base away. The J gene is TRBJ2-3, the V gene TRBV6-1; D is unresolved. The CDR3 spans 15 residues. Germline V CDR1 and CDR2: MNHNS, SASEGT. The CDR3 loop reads CVSSEGLPYTDTQYF. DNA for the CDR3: TGTGTCAGCAGTGAAGGTTTACCGTACACAGATACGCAGTATTTT.